What follows are 13 T cell receptor beta chains derived from one specimen sequenced in a study of Ad26.COV2.S vaccination and SARS-CoV-2 variants. This sample's treatment: around 19 received Ad26.COV2.S at low or high dose, single or two shots; 5 received placebo; per-sample allocation not given. Following the first vaccine or placebo injection, samples were taken on day 63. Profiling relied on immunoSEQ multiplex PCR, and the TCRdb table lists in-frame clones only, not all of them. The profile shows 510,000 or so clones, 87% of them singletons. The sequences come from peripheral blood, collected in a trial of Ad26.COV2.S vaccine versus placebo. The receptors here all came from a person between 18 and 65 years old who received the Ad26.COV2.S COVID-19 vaccine or a placebo.

The chain combines TRBV5-1 with TRBJ2-5; TRBD1 matches at 9 bases. The V gene end was trimmed by 3 bases and the J gene end by 5 bases; junction bases not matched to a gene: 5. Germline V gene lookup returns CDR1 SGHRS and CDR2 YFSETQ. There are 14 residues in the CDR3. CDR3 DNA sequence: TGCGCCAGCAGCTCGGACAGGGGTTCGGAGACCCAGTACTTC. It specifies CASSSDRGSETQYF.

The rearrangement joins TRBV6-5 to TRBJ2-1; D is ambiguous. Per the germline V gene, CDR1 is MNHEY and CDR2 is SVGAGI. CDR3 length: 15 residues. The germline V and J ends were trimmed by 2 bases and 0 bases, with 8 bases remaining between them. The CDR3 DNA follows: TGTGCCAGCAGTTACGGGCCTAGCTCCTACAATGAGCAGTTCTTC. It specifies CASSYGPSSYNEQFF.

V usage is TRBV9 and J usage is TRBJ2-6; D may match TRBD1 or TRBD2 (6 bases each). The ends were cut back, 4 bases at V and 2 bases at J, with 16 bases in the middle. Germline loops: CDR1 SGDLS, CDR2 YYNGEE. The CDR3 runs 17 residues. The DNA for the CDR3 is TGTGCCAGCAGCTCCCGTGGGGGGCGGACTGGGGCCAACGTCCTGACTTTC. Translating gives CASSSRGGRTGANVLTF.

The chain links TRBV18 to TRBJ2-2; perhaps TRBD1 as D (6 bases). Germline V gene data show CDR1 as KGHSH and CDR2 as LQKENI. Between the trimmed V and J ends, which lost 2 bases and 6 bases, there was a span of 10 bases. CDR3 length: 14 amino acids. The DNA for the CDR3 is TGTGCCAGCTCACCATACAGGGACGCCGGGGAGCTGTTTTTT. Its translation: CASSPYRDAGELFF. Complete variable domain (other parts from reference TRBV18 and TRBJ2-2): NAGVMQNPRHLVRRRGQEARLRCSPMKGHSHVYWYRQLPEEGLKFMVYLQKENIIDESGMPKERFSAEFPKEGPSILRIQQVVRGDSAAYFCASSPYRDAGELFFGEGSRLTVL.

The chain employs TRBV5-5 and TRBJ1-5; D is unresolved. Trimming cost V 4 bases and J 6 bases, with 17 bases left between them. Per the germline V gene, CDR1 is SGHKS and CDR2 is YYEKEE (reference sequence). The CDR3 length is 15 residues. CDR3 loop: CASSHGDSWTQPQHF. The CDR3 coding sequence is TGTGCCAGCAGCCATGGCGACTCCTGGACTCAGCCCCAGCATTTT.

The gene calls are TRBV7-8 and TRBJ1-5; 7 nucleotides align to TRBD1. The trim removed 0 bases at V and 1 base at J, leaving 6 bases unmatched. There are 17 residues in the CDR3. Per the germline V gene, CDR1 is SGHVS and CDR2 is FQNEAQ. This CDR3 is CASSLATGTVSNQPQHF. In DNA form, the CDR3 reads TGTGCCAGCAGCTTAGCTACGGGGACAGTGAGCAATCAGCCCCAGCATTTT.

The V and J genes are TRBV28 and TRBJ2-5, with 7 bases that match TRBD2. CDR1 and CDR2 from the germline V gene are MDHEN and SYDVKM. There are 15 residues in the CDR3. V gave up 5 bases and J gave up 5 bases; unmatched junction bases: 11. The CDR3 DNA sequence: TGTGCCAGCAGTACCCCGAGCGGGGCGGCCGAGACCCAGTACTTC. This sequence encodes CASSTPSGAAETQYF.

The chain couples TRBV9 to TRBJ1-2; 9 positions match TRBD1. V was clipped by 3 bases and J by 0 bases; unmatched bases: 9. The CDR3 runs to 17 residues. The germline V gene encodes CDR1 SGDLS and CDR2 YYNGEE. In nucleotides, the CDR3 is TGTGCCAGCAGCGGCCTGGGACAGGGATCCTCTAACTATGGCTACACCTTC. Translation: CASSGLGQGSSNYGYTF.

The genes are TRBV19 and TRBJ1-1; D is ambiguous. The V end was cut by 6 bases, the J end by 5 bases, with 13 bases between. The germline V gene has CDR1 LNHDA and CDR2 SQIVND (reference sequence). This CDR3 has 13 amino acids. The DNA for the CDR3 is TGTGCCAGTAGAACGCGCGGGGAAACTGAAGCTTTCTTT. It specifies CASRTRGETEAFF. The full variable domain, with the rest looked up from reference TRBV19 and TRBJ1-1, is DGGITQSPKYLFRKEGQNVTLSCEQNLNHDAMYWYRQDPGQGLRLIYYSQIVNDFQKGDIAEGYSVSREKKESFPLTVTSAQKNPTAFYLCASRTRGETEAFFGQGTRLTVV.

V gene TRBV4-1 combines with J gene TRBJ1-2; a possible D gene is TRBD1 (5 bases). Trimming removed 1 base from V and 3 bases from J, with 18 bases in between. Per the germline V gene, CDR1 is MGHRA and CDR2 is YSYEKL. The CDR3 sequence is 17 residues long. The CDR3 loop is CASSQVGLRGRDYGYTF. In DNA, the CDR3 is TGCGCCAGCAGCCAAGTGGGGCTTAGAGGGCGCGACTATGGCTACACCTTC.

The chain has TRBV6-6 and TRBJ1-2; no clear D gene. V was pared by 5 bases and J by 0 bases, with 10 bases between. This CDR3 region has 14 residues. Germline CDR1 and CDR2: MNHNY and SVGAGI (reference sequence). This CDR3 reads CASSPLRANYGYTF. Written as DNA, the CDR3 is TGTGCCAGCAGTCCCCTTCGGGCTAACTATGGCTACACCTTC.

This chain links TRBV5-4 with TRBJ1-2; D is possibly TRBD1 (6 bases). Germline lookup yields CDR1 SGHNT and CDR2 YYREEE (reference sequence). The CDR3 contains 14 residues. V shed 7 bases and J shed 0 bases, with 13 bases lying between them. The CDR3 sequence is CASFDRISNYGYTF. CDR3 in DNA: TGTGCCAGCTTCGACAGGATATCTAACTATGGCTACACCTTC.

As concerns this clone: Other DNA sequences from this sample encode an identical CDR3 as well. The chain recombines TRBV18 with TRBJ2-1, with D perhaps being TRBD1 or TRBD2 (5 bases each). The CDR3 is 13 amino acids. Between the trimmed V and J ends, which lost 2 bases and 6 bases, there was a span of 8 bases. Germline CDR1 KGHSH, CDR2 LQKENI. This chain's CDR3 is CASSPGGGNEQFF. DNA of the CDR3: TGTGCCAGCTCACCAGGGGGTGGCAATGAGCAGTTCTTC.